The present entry profiles one TCR beta chain with its context. One junction end disagrees with the germline gene, perhaps due to a read error. Per the germline V gene, CDR1 is SEHNR and CDR2 is FQNEAQ (reference sequence). The CDR3 contains 16 residues. The data were produced by immunoSEQ multiplex PCR, yet TCRdb's version contains in-frame clones alone and is incomplete. The sample consists of 1,000 or so clones, around three quarters of them appearing once. The data belong to a study of STAT5B mutations in CD4+ large granular lymphocyte leukemia. Source material: PBMCs. This sequence originates from a man aged 55 to 70 with CD4+ T-cell large granular lymphocyte leukemia. V and J are TRBV7-9 and TRBJ2-7, with 7 bases identical to TRBD1. This chain's CDR3 is CASSTPPGGVSFEQYF. CDR3 DNA: TGTGCCAGCAGCACCCCCCCAGGGGGTGTTTCCTTCGAGCAGTACTTC.